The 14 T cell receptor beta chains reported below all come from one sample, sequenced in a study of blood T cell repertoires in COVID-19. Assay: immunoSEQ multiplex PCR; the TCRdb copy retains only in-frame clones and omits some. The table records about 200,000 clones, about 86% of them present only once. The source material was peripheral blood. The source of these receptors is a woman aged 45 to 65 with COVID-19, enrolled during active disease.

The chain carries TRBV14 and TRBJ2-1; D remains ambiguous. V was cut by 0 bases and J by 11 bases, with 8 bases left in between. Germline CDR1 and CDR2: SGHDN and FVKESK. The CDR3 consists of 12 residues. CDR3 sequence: CASSQDPRKQFF. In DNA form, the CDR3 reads TGTGCCAGCAGCCAAGATCCTAGAAAGCAGTTCTTC.

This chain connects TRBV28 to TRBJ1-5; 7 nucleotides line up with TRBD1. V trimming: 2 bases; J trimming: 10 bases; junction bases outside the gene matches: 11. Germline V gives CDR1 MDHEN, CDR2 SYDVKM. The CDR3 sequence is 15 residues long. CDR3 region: CASSLPNRGGDPQHF. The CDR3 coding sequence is TGTGCCAGCAGTTTACCCAACAGGGGCGGGGACCCCCAGCATTTT.

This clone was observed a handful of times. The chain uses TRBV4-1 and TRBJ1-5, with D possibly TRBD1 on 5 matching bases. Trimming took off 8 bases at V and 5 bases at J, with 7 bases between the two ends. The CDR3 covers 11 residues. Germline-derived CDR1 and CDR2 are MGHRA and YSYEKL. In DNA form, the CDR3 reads TGCGCCAGCGGGGGGGATCAGCCCCAGCATTTT. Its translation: CASGGDQPQHF.

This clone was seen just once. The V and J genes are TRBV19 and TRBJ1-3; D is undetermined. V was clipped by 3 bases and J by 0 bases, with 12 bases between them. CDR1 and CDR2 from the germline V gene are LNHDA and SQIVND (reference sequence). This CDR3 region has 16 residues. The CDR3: CASSIWASSSGNTIYF. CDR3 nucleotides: TGTGCCAGTAGTATTTGGGCGAGCAGCTCTGGAAACACCATATATTTT.

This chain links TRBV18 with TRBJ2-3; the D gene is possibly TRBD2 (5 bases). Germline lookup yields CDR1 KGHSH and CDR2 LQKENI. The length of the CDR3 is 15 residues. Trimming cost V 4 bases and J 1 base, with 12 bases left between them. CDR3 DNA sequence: TGTGCCAGCTCACTATACTCCGGGGGCACAGATACGCAGTATTTT. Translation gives CASSLYSGGTDTQYF.

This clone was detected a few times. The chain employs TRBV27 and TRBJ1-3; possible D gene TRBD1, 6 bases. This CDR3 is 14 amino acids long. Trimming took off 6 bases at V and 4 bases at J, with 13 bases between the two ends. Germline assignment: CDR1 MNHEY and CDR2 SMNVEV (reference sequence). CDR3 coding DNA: TGTGCCAGCAGACCACAGGGAATGGGAAACACCATATATTTT. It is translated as CASRPQGMGNTIYF.

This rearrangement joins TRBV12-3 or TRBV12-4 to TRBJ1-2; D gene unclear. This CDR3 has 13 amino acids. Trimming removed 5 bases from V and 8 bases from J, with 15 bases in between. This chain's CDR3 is CASSPTDRYGYTF. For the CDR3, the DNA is TGTGCCAGCAGTCCGACTGACCGCTACGGCTACACCTTC.

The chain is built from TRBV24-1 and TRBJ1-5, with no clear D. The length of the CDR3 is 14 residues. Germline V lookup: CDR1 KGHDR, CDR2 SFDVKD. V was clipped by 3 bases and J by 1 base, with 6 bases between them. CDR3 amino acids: CATSDPGSNQPQHF. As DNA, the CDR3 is TGTGCCACCAGTGATCCCGGGAGCAATCAGCCCCAGCATTTT.

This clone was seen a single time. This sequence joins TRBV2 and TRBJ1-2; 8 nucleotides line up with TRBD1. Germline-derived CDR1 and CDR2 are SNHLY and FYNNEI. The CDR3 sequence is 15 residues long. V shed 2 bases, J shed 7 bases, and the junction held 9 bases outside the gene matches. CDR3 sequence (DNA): TGTGCCAGCAGTGAAAGTACTGGACAGGGTGCTGGCTACACCTTC. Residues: CASSESTGQGAGYTF.

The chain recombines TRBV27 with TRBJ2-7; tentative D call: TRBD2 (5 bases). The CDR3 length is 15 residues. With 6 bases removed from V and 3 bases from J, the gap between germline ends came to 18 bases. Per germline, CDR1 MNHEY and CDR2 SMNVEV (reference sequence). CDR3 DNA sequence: TGTGCCAGCAGGGGGTTGGGCGTCGGAGGCTACGAGCAGTACGTC. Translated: CASRGLGVGGYEQYV.

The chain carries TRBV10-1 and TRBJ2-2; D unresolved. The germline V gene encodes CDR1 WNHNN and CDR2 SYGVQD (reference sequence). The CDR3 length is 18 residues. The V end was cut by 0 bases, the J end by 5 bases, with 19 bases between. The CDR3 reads CASSESIRNFRTTGELFF. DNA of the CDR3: TGCGCCAGCAGTGAGTCGATCCGAAACTTTCGAACGACCGGGGAGCTGTTTTTT.

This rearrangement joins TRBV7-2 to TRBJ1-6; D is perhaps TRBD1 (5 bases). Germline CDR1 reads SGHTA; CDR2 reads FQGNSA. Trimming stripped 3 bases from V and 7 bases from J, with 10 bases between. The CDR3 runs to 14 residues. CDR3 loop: CASSFRVSNSPLHF. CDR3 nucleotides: TGTGCCAGCAGCTTCAGGGTTAGCAATTCACCCCTCCACTTT.

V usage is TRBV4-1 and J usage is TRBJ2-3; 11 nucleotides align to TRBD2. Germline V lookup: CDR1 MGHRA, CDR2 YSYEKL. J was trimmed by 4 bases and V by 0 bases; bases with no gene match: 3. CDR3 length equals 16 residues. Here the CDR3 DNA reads TGCGCCAGCAGCCAAGACCGTAGCGGGGGGGCAGATACGCAGTATTTT. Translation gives CASSQDRSGGADTQYF.

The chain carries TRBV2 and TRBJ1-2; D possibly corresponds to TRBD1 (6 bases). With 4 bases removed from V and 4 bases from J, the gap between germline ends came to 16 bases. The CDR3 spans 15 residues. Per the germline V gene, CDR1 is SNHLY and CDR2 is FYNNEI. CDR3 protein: CASSAMGGPGYGYTF. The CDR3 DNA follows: TGTGCCAGCAGTGCCATGGGGGGGCCTGGCTATGGCTACACCTTC. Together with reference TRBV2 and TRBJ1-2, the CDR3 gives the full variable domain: EPEVTQTPSHQVTQMGQEVILRCVPISNHLYFYWYRQILGQKVEFLVSFYNNEISEKSEIFDDQFSVERPDGSNFTLKIRSTKLEDSAMYFCASSAMGGPGYGYTFGSGTRLTVV.